This T cell receptor (beta chain) originates from a study of spatial heterogeneity in lung cancer (dated by TCRdb to between 2017 and 2020). Context from the whole study: More beta-chain than alpha-chain transcripts were consistently detected, likely reflecting higher beta-chain transcript abundance. In the raw uncorrected reads, each unique combination of TCR and UMI appeared more than ten times on average. In non-small cell lung cancer, the study made a quantitative comparison of TCR alpha and beta repertoires among multiple tumor regions, matched nontumor lung and blood. Nonsynonymous mutation counts, determined by whole-exome sequencing of tumor tissue, were related to TCR repertoire features. At surgery, both alpha and beta chains were TCR-sequenced in about 200 tumor regions, some 64 matched nontumor lung samples and a few dozen PBMC samples. Results the study describes overall, beyond this receptor: Additional single-cell paired TCR alpha and beta sequencing was considered necessary to confirm, at a functional level, the hypothesis that regional TCRs recognize regional mutations.

Library creation used 5' RACE. Instrument used: NextSeq 500. The TCR library protocol attached a unique molecular identifier to each TCR cDNA molecule to allow correction of PCR and sequencing errors. The authors processed their data as follows. TCR identification, UMI-based error correction and CDR3 extraction were performed with Decombinator tools. TCRs above a frequency of 2 per 1,000, corresponding to the top 1% of the tumor frequency distribution, were defined as expanded. Rényi diversity was computed with the R vegan package after subsampling each repertoire 100 times to 5,000 TCRs. CDR3 similarity networks were built from amino acid triplet string-kernel similarity, connecting CDR3s with pairwise similarity above 0.82. TCRdb reprocessed the public reads (quality trimming at Q25 with fastp, clone calling with MiXCR) and kept in-frame beta chains. Each entry merges the rows of one CDR3 protein and shows their most common DNA and genes. None of the V and J calls come from the authors' own analysis; TCRdb made them. Present in this sample are roughly 11,000 distinct CDR3 sequences, 3.5% to 5% of which were seen just once. 6.5% to 9.5% of the sample rests with the top ten.

This specimen's time point label, per the study, means: sample taken at primary tumor resection. For TCR sequencing, whole RNA was extracted from tumor and nontumor lung tissue, or from cryopreserved PBMC samples, and no cell sorting was done. Samples were obtained from about 75 patients with early-stage, untreated non-small cell lung cancer from the lung TRACERx cohort. Patients were selected for TCR sequencing only if sufficient RNA was available from at least two tumor regions. A lung pathologist reviewed the tumor and adjacent nontumor lung specimens before the specimens were selected. Notes on this clonotype: Its antigen specificity is not known. Base quality data are lacking; no much larger clone is found one base away.

The material sequenced was normal lung tissue next to the tumor, taken at surgery. The sequence was collected from a male donor with early-stage non-small cell lung cancer.

The DNA sequence is TGTGCCAGCAGCCATCCGGGACTTTCCTACGAGCAGTACTTC. This is translated as CASSHPGLSYEQYF. The V gene is TRBV11-1 and the J gene is TRBJ2-7; the D gene is possibly TRBD2, with 6 bases matching. The germline V gene (reference sequence) sets CDR1 to SGHAT and CDR2 to FQDESV. From the cysteine up to the phenylalanine, the CDR3 has a length of 14 residues. The kept DNA is CDR3 alone, 42 bases in frame from the first base. Trimming costs V 5 bases and J 1 base, and their ends lie 12 bases apart.